Following are 27 T cell receptor beta chains from one sample sequenced in a study of Ad26.COV2.S vaccination and SARS-CoV-2 variants. Sequencing was performed with immunoSEQ multiplex PCR; in TCRdb, only in-frame clones are kept and a portion is missing. The data hold roughly 420,000 clones, with 88% observed a single time. The treatment was: some 20 received Ad26.COV2.S at low or high dose, single or two shots; about 5 received placebo; per-sample allocation not given. Day 63 after the first vaccine or placebo injection was the time point for sampling. Material: peripheral blood, obtained in a trial of Ad26.COV2.S vaccine versus placebo. The receptors shown here come from a person aged 18-60 years who received the Ad26.COV2.S COVID-19 vaccine or a placebo.

This clone was counted between two and nine times. The chain is built from TRBV6-5 and TRBJ1-5; the D gene is possibly TRBD1 (6 bases). Germline values: CDR1 MNHEY, CDR2 SVGAGI. Trimming left V 8 bases short and J 11 bases short, with 22 bases between. The CDR3 covers 14 residues. The CDR3: CASADRRPSLTQHF. CDR3 sequence (DNA): TGTGCCAGCGCCGACAGGCGACCTTCTTTGACCCAGCATTTT.

The chain couples TRBV19 to TRBJ2-1, with 9 bases aligning to TRBD2. CDR1 LNHDA and CDR2 SQIVND come from the germline V gene (reference sequence). This CDR3 has 15 residues. V trimming: 3 bases; J trimming: 5 bases; junction bases outside the gene matches: 5. CDR3 protein: CASSIGGGVNNEQFF. The DNA of the CDR3 is TGTGCCAGTAGTATCGGCGGGGGGGTTAACAATGAGCAGTTCTTC.

J is TRBJ1-1 and V is TRBV9, with D hard to call. V was pared by 4 bases and J by 0 bases, with 7 bases between. Germline lookup yields CDR1 SGDLS and CDR2 YYNGEE. This CDR3 comprises 13 residues. The CDR3 nucleotides read TGTGCCAGCAGCTCTACGGTGAACACTGAAGCTTTCTTT. Translated: CASSSTVNTEAFF.

This clone was picked up a small number of times. V is TRBV4-3 and J is TRBJ2-1, with 8 bases that match TRBD1. This CDR3 region has 15 residues. Per the germline V gene, CDR1 is LGHNA and CDR2 is YSLEER. V trimming: 3 bases; J trimming: 2 bases; junction bases outside the gene matches: 3. In nucleotides, the CDR3 is TGCGCCAGCAGCCATAGGACAGGGCCCTACAATGAGCAGTTCTTC. Its protein is CASSHRTGPYNEQFF.

The genes are TRBV6-1 and TRBJ2-1; the D is unclear. The CDR3 runs to 13 residues. The ends were cut back, 1 base at V and 2 bases at J, with 3 bases in the middle. The germline V gene encodes CDR1 MNHNS and CDR2 SASEGT. DNA of the CDR3: TGTGCCAGCAGTGAAGGGCCCTACAATGAGCAGTTCTTC. It translates to CASSEGPYNEQFF.

The chain recombines TRBV7-2 with TRBJ2-3; 7 nucleotides agree with TRBD1. The CDR3 has 18 residues. Trimming cost V 5 bases and J 3 bases; bases outside gene matches: 17. Germline values: CDR1 SGHTA, CDR2 FQGNSA. CDR3 in amino acids: CASSLYESWTGPTDTQYF. The CDR3 bases are TGTGCCAGCAGCCTATACGAGAGCTGGACAGGACCTACAGATACGCAGTATTTT.

The chain is built from TRBV28 and TRBJ1-1; 7 positions agree with TRBD1. The CDR3 is made up of 17 amino acids. The germline gives CDR1 MDHEN, CDR2 SYDVKM. The J segment lost 0 bases and the V segment lost 6 bases, leaving 13 bases of the junction unmatched. DNA of the CDR3: TGTGCCAGCAGGCCGACCGGGGGACAGAACATGAACACTGAAGCTTTCTTT. It specifies CASRPTGGQNMNTEAFF. Together with reference TRBV28 and TRBJ1-1, the CDR3 gives the full variable domain: DVKVTQSSRYLVKRTGEKVFLECVQDMDHENMFWYRQDPGLGLRLIYFSYDVKMKEKGDIPEGYSVSREKKERFSLILESASTNQTSMYLCASRPTGGQNMNTEAFFGQGTRLTVV.

The V gene is TRBV4-1, the J gene TRBJ1-4, with 11 positions matching TRBD1. The CDR3 consists of 14 residues. The trim removed 3 bases at V and 10 bases at J, leaving 4 bases unmatched. CDR1 and CDR2 from the germline V gene are MGHRA and YSYEKL. The CDR3 DNA sequence: TGCGCCAGCAGCCAGGGACAGGGGGAAGGAAAACTGTTTTTT. This gives the protein CASSQGQGEGKLFF.

The chain is built from TRBV4-1 and TRBJ1-5; D may be TRBD1 (6 bases). The germline V gene has CDR1 MGHRA and CDR2 YSYEKL. The CDR3 runs to 20 residues. Trimming took 1 base from V and 2 from J, leaving 24 bases between them. The CDR3 loop reads CASSQGPGTYDIVGNQPQHF. The CDR3 region has the DNA TGCGCCAGCAGCCAAGGGCCCGGGACATACGACATAGTGGGCAATCAGCCCCAGCATTTT.

This clone has more than one count but fewer than ten. This sequence joins TRBV13 and TRBJ2-3; TRBD2 is a possible D gene (5 bases). CDR3 length equals 13 residues. The germline gives CDR1 PRHDT, CDR2 FYEKMQ (reference sequence). The V and J ends lost 6 bases and 8 bases respectively, with 15 bases between them. The CDR3 is CASRPTRGSTQYF. CDR3 bases: TGTGCCAGCAGACCTACTAGAGGGAGTACGCAGTATTTT.

The gene calls are TRBV5-4 and TRBJ2-7, with 10 bases fitting TRBD1. The ends lost 4 bases at V and 5 bases at J; junction bases unmatched: 12. CDR1 and CDR2 from the germline V gene are SGHNT and YYREEE (reference sequence). The length of the CDR3 is 16 residues. For the CDR3, the DNA is TGTGCCAGCAGCGAACTCGGACAGGGGGGAGGCCACGAGCAGTACTTC. Translating it yields CASSELGQGGGHEQYF.

The genes are TRBV5-6 and TRBJ2-7; 7 nucleotides match TRBD1. Germline V gene sequence: CDR1 SGHDT, CDR2 YYEEEE. Unmatched junction bases numbered 5, after V lost 3 bases and J lost 2 bases. There are 14 residues in the CDR3. CDR3 bases: TGTGCCAGCAGCTACCGGGACAGCACCTACGAGCAGTACTTC. Translated: CASSYRDSTYEQYF.

V gene TRBV20-1 combines with J gene TRBJ1-3; TRBD1 might be the D (5 bases). This CDR3 is 16 amino acids long. Between the trimmed V and J ends, which lost 3 bases and 1 base, there was a span of 16 bases. Germline V gives CDR1 DFQATT, CDR2 SNEGSKA (reference sequence). The CDR3 loop is CSASVPGHQSGNTIYF. The CDR3 DNA is TGCAGTGCTAGTGTACCAGGACACCAATCTGGAAACACCATATATTTT.

CDR3 sequence (DNA): TGTGCCAGCAGTTACTCCCACATGAACACTGAAGCTTTCTTT. Translated: CASSYSHMNTEAFF. The chain has TRBV6-5 and TRBJ1-1; unclear D gene. The germline V gene has CDR1 MNHEY and CDR2 SVGAGI. Trimming left V 0 bases short and J 0 bases short, with 5 bases between. The CDR3 is 14 residues long.

V gene TRBV5-1 combines with J gene TRBJ2-5; TRBD1 agrees at 9 bases. CDR1 and CDR2 from the germline V gene are SGHRS and YFSETQ. This CDR3 contains 13 residues. With V trimmed by 7 bases and J by 5 bases, 6 bases remained unmatched. In DNA, the CDR3 is TGCGCCAGCGTAAGGGACAGGGAGGAGACCCAGTACTTC. Encoded protein: CASVRDREETQYF. The variable domain in full, with the rest retrieved from reference TRBV5-1 and TRBJ2-5, is KAGVTQTPRYLIKTRGQQVTLSCSPISGHRSVSWYQQTPGQGLQFLFEYFSETQRNKGNFPGRFSGRQFSNSRSEMNVSTLELGDSALYLCASVRDREETQYFGPGTRLLVL.

The J gene is TRBJ2-7, the V gene TRBV6-2 or TRBV6-3; 7 nucleotides align to TRBD1. CDR1 is MNHEY and CDR2 is SVGEGT in the germline V gene. Germline trimming cut 4 bases from V and 3 bases from J; bases unmatched to any gene: 9. This CDR3 comprises 15 residues. DNA for the CDR3: TGTGCCAGCAGTTCAAGGGGGCAGGGGGTCTACGAGCAGTACTTC. Translated: CASSSRGQGVYEQYF.

The chain is built from TRBV4-3 and TRBJ2-2; D ambiguous. Germline V gene data show CDR1 as LGHNA and CDR2 as YSLEER. This CDR3 is 14 amino acids long. V lost 1 base, J lost 2 bases, and 5 bases lay in between. The CDR3 nucleotides read TGCGCCAGCAGCCAAGTTCTTAACACCGGGGAGCTGTTTTTT. It encodes CASSQVLNTGELFF.

CDR3: CASRPGAQTAKNIQYF. CDR3 bases: TGTGCCAGTAGACCGGGGGCTCAGACAGCCAAAAACATTCAGTACTTC. The J gene is TRBJ2-4, the V gene TRBV19; D might be TRBD1 or TRBD2, each matching 6 bases. CDR1 LNHDA and CDR2 SQIVND come from the germline V gene (reference sequence). The CDR3 runs 16 residues. V lost 6 bases and J lost 0, with 15 bases in between.

J is TRBJ2-7 and V is TRBV27; D not resolved. The CDR3 consists of 14 residues. Trimming removed 6 bases at V and 0 bases at J, with 12 bases between. Germline V lookup: CDR1 MNHEY, CDR2 SMNVEV (reference sequence). CDR3 amino acids: CASSPSKISYEQYF. The CDR3 bases are TGTGCCAGCAGCCCGTCCAAGATCTCCTACGAGCAGTACTTC.

This sequence joins TRBV11-3 and TRBJ2-3, with 12 bases lining up with TRBD2. The CDR3 covers 15 residues. With 3 bases clipped from V and 5 bases from J, the junction kept 3 bases outside the gene matches. The germline V gene encodes CDR1 SGHNT and CDR2 YENEEA. The CDR3 protein is CASSFGTSGRDTQYF. The CDR3 nucleotides read TGTGCCAGCAGCTTCGGGACTAGCGGGCGAGATACGCAGTATTTT.

The chain recombines TRBV9 with TRBJ2-5, with a weak D call TRBD1 (6 bases). With 4 bases removed from V and 4 bases from J, the gap between germline ends came to 20 bases. The CDR3 runs to 16 residues. Germline assignment: CDR1 SGDLS and CDR2 YYNGEE. The CDR3: CASSPDIDRPPETQYF. CDR3 sequence (DNA): TGTGCCAGCAGCCCAGACATTGACAGGCCACCAGAGACCCAGTACTTC.

The gene calls are TRBV7-2 and TRBJ2-1, with D possibly TRBD2 on 7 matching bases. The CDR3 totals 15 residues. CDR1 is SGHTA, CDR2 FQGNSA, per germline. V lost 3 bases and J lost 10, with 19 bases in between. CDR3 sequence (DNA): TGTGCCAGCAGCTTCACGGGGGGCTCTTTGGTGGAGCAGTTCTTC. The encoded protein is CASSFTGGSLVEQFF.

The chain combines TRBV5-1 with TRBJ2-5, with D perhaps TRBD2 (6 bases). Trimming stripped 1 base from V and 5 bases from J, with 15 bases between. Germline V gene sequence: CDR1 SGHRS, CDR2 YFSETQ. The CDR3 totals 15 residues. The CDR3 nucleotides read TGCGCCAGCAGCTTGAGGCCGGGAGTGGCGGAGACCCAGTACTTC. Residues: CASSLRPGVAETQYF.

This chain connects TRBV5-1 to TRBJ2-5; D is perhaps TRBD1 or TRBD2 (6 bases each). The CDR3 is made up of 16 amino acids. The germline gives CDR1 SGHRS, CDR2 YFSETQ. Trimming left V 0 bases short and J 2 bases short, with 14 bases between. CDR3 in DNA: TGCGCCAGCAGCTTGGGTGGGGGGACACCGCAAGAGACCCAGTACTTC. This codes for CASSLGGGTPQETQYF.

This rearrangement joins TRBV9 to TRBJ1-3; the D is unclear. Trimming removed 0 bases at V and 0 bases at J, with 10 bases between. Germline loops: CDR1 SGDLS, CDR2 YYNGEE. The CDR3 has 16 residues. CDR3 DNA sequence: TGTGCCAGCAGCGTAGATATGAGCTTCTCTGGAAACACCATATATTTT. Translating it yields CASSVDMSFSGNTIYF.

The V and J genes are TRBV15 and TRBJ2-6; D is ambiguous. This CDR3 contains 16 residues. V was pared by 0 bases and J by 5 bases, with 11 bases between. Germline CDR1 reads LNHNV; CDR2 reads YYDKDF (reference sequence). The CDR3, as DNA: TGTGCCACCAGCAGAGATTTGACTTCCTGGGCCAACGTCCTGACTTTC. Protein sequence: CATSRDLTSWANVLTF.

The rearrangement uses TRBV4-1 and TRBJ2-7, with D perhaps matching TRBD1 or TRBD2 (5 bases each). There are 16 residues in the CDR3. Germline values: CDR1 MGHRA, CDR2 YSYEKL. V shed 3 bases and J shed 7 bases, with 22 bases lying between them. The CDR3 DNA follows: TGCGCCAGCAGCCATGGTTACGGGGAAGGGGCGCATGAGCAGTACTTC. Translated: CASSHGYGEGAHEQYF.